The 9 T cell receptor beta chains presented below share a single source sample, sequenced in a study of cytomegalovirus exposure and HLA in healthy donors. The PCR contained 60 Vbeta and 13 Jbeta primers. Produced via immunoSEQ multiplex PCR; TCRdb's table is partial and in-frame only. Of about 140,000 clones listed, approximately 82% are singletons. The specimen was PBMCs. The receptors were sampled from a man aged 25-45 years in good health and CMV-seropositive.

CDR3: CASAQGFSNQPQHF. The CDR3 bases are TGTGCCAGCGCCCAGGGATTCAGCAATCAGCCCCAGCATTTT. V gene TRBV2 combines with J gene TRBJ1-5; D may be TRBD1 (5 bases). The ends were cut back, 8 bases at V and 1 base at J, with 12 bases in the middle. The germline CDR1 and CDR2 sequences are SNHLY and FYNNEI. This CDR3 region has 14 residues. Looking up the rest from reference TRBV2 and TRBJ1-5 gives the full variable domain: EPEVTQTPSHQVTQMGQEVILRCVPISNHLYFYWYRQILGQKVEFLVSFYNNEISEKSEIFDDQFSVERPDGSNFTLKIRSTKLEDSAMYFCASAQGFSNQPQHFGDGTRLSIL.

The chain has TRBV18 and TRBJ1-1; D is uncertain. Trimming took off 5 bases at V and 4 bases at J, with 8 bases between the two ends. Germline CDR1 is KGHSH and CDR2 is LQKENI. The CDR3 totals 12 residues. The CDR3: CASSEIGTEAFF. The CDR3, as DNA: TGTGCCAGCTCAGAGATCGGCACTGAAGCTTTCTTT. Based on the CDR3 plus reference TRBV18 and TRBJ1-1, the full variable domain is NAGVMQNPRHLVRRRGQEARLRCSPMKGHSHVYWYRQLPEEGLKFMVYLQKENIIDESGMPKERFSAEFPKEGPSILRIQQVVRGDSAAYFCASSEIGTEAFFGQGTRLTVV.

The CDR3 DNA sequence: TGTGCCAGCAGTTTATTAGGTAGCGGGGGTGGTGATACGCAGTATTTT. Translation: CASSLLGSGGGDTQYF. This chain joins TRBV27 and TRBJ2-3; TRBD2 agrees at 9 bases. The CDR3 loop spans 16 amino acids. Germline CDR1 reads MNHEY; CDR2 reads SMNVEV (reference sequence). The ends lost 1 base at V and 6 bases at J; junction bases unmatched: 8.

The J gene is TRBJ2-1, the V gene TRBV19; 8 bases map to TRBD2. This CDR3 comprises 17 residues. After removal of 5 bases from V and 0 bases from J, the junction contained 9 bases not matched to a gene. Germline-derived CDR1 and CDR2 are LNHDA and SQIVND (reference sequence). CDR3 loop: CASSPLTGLGSYNEQFF. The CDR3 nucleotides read TGTGCCAGTAGTCCTCTCACGGGACTAGGCTCCTACAATGAGCAGTTCTTC.

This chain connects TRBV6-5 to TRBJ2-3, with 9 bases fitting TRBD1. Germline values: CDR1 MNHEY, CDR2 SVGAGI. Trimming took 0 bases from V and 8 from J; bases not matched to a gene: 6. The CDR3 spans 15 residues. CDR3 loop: CASSYSGQGLATQYF. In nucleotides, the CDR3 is TGTGCCAGCAGTTACTCCGGACAGGGGCTGGCTACGCAGTATTTT.

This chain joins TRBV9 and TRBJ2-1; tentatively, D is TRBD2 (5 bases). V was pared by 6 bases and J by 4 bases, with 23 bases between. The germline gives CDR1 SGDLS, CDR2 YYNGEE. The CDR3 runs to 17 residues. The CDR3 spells CASIHVGSDFYYNEQFF. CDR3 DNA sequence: TGTGCCAGCATCCACGTCGGCTCGGACTTCTATTACAATGAGCAGTTCTTC.

CDR3 sequence: CASSLRTVDNEQFF. In DNA, the CDR3 is TGTGCCAGCAGCCTCCGGACAGTGGACAATGAGCAGTTCTTC. V and J are TRBV5-5 and TRBJ2-1; weak D call: TRBD1 (6 bases). The V gene lost 4 bases and the J gene lost 5 bases, with 13 bases spanning the gap. Looked up from germline, CDR1 is SGHKS and CDR2 is YYEKEE (reference sequence). CDR3 length: 14 amino acids.

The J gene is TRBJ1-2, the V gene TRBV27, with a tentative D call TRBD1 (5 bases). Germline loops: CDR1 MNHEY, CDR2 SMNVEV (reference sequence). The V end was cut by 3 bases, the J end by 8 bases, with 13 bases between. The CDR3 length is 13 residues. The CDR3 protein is CASSFLGAQGYTF. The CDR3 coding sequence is TGTGCCAGCAGTTTCCTAGGGGCGCAGGGCTACACCTTC.

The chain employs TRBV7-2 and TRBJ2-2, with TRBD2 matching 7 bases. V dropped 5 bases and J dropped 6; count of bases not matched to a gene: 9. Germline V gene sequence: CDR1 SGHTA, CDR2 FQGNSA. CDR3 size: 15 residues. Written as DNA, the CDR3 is TGTGCCAGCAGCCAGACGAGCGGGGTAGCCGGGGAGCTGTTTTTT. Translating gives CASSQTSGVAGELFF. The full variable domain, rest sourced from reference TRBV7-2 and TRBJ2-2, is GAGVSQSPSNKVTEKGKDVELRCDPISGHTALYWYRQSLGQGLEFLIYFQGNSAPDKSGLPSDRFSAERTGGSVSTLTIQRTQQEDSAVYLCASSQTSGVAGELFFGEGSRLTVL.